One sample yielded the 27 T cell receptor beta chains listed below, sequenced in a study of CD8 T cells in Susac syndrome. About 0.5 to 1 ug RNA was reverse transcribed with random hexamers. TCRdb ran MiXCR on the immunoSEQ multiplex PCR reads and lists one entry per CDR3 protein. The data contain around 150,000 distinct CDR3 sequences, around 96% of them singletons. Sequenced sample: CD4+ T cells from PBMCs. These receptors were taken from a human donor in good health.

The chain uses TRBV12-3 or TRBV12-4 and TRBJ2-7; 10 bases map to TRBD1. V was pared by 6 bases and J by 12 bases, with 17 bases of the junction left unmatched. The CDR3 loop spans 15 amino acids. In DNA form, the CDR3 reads TGTGCCAGCAGCCGTACGCGGGACAGGGGCGACGGGAGGTACTTC. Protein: CASSRTRDRGDGRYF.

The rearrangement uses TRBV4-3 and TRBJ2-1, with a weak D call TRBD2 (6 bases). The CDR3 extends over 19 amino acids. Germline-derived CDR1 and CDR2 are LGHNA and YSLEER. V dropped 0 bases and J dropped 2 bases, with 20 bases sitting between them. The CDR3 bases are TGCGCCAGCAGCCAAGATTTCGGCGCGGGGCGGACAACCTACAATGAGCAGTTCTTC. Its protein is CASSQDFGAGRTTYNEQFF.

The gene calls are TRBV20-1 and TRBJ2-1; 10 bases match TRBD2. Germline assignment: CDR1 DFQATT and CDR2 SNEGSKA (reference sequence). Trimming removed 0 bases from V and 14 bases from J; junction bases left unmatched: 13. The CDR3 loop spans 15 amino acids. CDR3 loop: CSAREAERGSGGEFF. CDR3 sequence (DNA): TGCAGTGCTAGAGAGGCCGAGCGGGGAAGCGGGGGGGAGTTCTTC.

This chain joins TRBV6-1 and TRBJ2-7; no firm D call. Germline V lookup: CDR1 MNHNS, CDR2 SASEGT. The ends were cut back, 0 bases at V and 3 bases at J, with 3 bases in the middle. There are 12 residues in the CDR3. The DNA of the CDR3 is TGTGCCAGCAGTGAAGCCTACTACGAGCAGTACTTC. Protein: CASSEAYYEQYF.

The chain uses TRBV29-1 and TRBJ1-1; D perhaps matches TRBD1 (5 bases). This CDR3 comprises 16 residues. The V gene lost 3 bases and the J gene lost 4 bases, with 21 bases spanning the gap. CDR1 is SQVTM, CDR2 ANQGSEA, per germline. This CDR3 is CSVERSRVPLGTEAFF. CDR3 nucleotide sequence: TGCAGCGTTGAGCGTTCCAGGGTACCCTTAGGCACTGAAGCTTTCTTT.

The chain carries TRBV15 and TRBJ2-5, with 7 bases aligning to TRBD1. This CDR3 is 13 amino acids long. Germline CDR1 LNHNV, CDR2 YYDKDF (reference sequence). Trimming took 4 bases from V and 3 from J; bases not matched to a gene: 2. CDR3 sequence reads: CATSTGQKETQYF. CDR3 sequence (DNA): TGTGCCACCAGCACGGGACAGAAAGAGACCCAGTACTTC.

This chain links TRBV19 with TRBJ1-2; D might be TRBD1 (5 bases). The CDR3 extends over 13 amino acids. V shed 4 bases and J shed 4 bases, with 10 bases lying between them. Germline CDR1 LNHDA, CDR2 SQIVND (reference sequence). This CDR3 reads CASSNDRLYGYTF. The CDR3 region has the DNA TGTGCCAGTAGTAACGACAGACTCTATGGCTACACCTTC.

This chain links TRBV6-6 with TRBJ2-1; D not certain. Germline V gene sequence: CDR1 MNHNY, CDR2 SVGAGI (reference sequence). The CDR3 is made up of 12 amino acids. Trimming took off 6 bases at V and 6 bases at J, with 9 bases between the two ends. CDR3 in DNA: TGTGCCAGCAGAAAAATAGCCAATGAGCAGTTCTTC. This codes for CASRKIANEQFF.

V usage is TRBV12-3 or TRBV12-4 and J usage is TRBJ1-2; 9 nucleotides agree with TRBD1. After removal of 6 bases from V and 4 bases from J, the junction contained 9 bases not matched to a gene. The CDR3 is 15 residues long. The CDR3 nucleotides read TGTGCCAGCAGGCCACTAACAGGGGGCAGCTATGGCTACACCTTC. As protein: CASRPLTGGSYGYTF.

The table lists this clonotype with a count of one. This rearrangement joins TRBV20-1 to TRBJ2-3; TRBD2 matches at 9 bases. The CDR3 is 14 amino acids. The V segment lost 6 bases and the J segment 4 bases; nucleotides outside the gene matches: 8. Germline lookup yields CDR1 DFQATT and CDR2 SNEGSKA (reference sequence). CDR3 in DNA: TGCAGTGCCCTAGCGGGGACTGGACCAGATACGCAGTATTTT. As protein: CSALAGTGPDTQYF.

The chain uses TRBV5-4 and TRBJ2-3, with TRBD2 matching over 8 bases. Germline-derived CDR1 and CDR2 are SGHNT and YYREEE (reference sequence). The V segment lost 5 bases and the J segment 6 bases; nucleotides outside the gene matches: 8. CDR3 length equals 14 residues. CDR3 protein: CASSSGLAFDTQYF. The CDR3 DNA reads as TGTGCCAGCAGTAGTGGACTAGCATTTGATACGCAGTATTTT.

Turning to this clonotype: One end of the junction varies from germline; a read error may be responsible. The CDR3 sequence is CSVEGQDNERFF. The DNA for the CDR3 is TGCAGCGTTGAAGGACAGGACAATGAGCGGTTCTTC. The chain joins TRBV29-1 to TRBJ2-1; maybe TRBD1 (6 bases). The CDR3 has 12 amino acids. CDR1 and CDR2 (germline): SQVTM, ANQGSEA.

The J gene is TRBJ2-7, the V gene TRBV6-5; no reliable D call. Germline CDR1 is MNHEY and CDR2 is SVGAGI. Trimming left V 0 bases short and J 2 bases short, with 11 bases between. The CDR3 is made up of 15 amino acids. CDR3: CASSYSHILPYEQYF. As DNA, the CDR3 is TGTGCCAGCAGTTACTCTCACATCCTCCCCTACGAGCAGTACTTC.

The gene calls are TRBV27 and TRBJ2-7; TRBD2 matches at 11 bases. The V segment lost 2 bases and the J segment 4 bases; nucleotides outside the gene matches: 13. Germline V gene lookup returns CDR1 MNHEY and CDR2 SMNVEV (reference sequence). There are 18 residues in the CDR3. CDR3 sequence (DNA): TGTGCCAGCAGTTTACGGTCCCCCTCACTAGCGGGGGTGTACGAGCAGTACTTC. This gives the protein CASSLRSPSLAGVYEQYF.

CDR3 bases: TGTGCCAGCCAGGCAAACACCGGGGAGCTGTTTTTT. It translates to CASQANTGELFF. The J gene is TRBJ2-2, the V gene TRBV5-8; D gene uncertain. Trimming removed 7 bases from V and 2 bases from J, with 6 bases in between. Germline assignment: CDR1 SGHTS and CDR2 YDEGEE. This CDR3 has 12 amino acids.

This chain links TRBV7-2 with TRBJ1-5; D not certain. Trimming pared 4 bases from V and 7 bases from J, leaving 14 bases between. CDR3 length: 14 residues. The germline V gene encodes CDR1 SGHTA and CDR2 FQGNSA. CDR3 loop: CASSSKDGSQPQHF. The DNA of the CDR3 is TGTGCCAGCAGCTCTAAAGACGGATCCCAGCCCCAGCATTTT.

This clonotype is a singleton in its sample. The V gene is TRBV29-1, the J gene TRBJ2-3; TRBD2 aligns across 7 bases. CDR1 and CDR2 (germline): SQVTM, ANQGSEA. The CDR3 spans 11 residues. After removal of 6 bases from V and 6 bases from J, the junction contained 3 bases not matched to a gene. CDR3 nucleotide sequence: TGCAGCGTGGCACTAGCGGATACGCAGTATTTT. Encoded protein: CSVALADTQYF.

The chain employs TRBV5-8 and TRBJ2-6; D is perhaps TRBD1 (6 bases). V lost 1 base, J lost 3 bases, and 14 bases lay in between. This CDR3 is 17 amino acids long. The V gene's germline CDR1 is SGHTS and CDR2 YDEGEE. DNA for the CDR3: TGTGCCAGCAGCTTGTCGCAGGGGCGAGGTGGGGCCAACGTCCTGACTTTC. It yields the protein CASSLSQGRGGANVLTF.

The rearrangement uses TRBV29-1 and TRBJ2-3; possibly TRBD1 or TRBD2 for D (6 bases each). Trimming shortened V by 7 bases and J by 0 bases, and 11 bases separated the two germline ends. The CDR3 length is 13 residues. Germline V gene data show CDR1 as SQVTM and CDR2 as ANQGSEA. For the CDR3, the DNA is TGCAGCGCTGGGGGGCCTAGCACAGATACGCAGTATTTT. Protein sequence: CSAGGPSTDTQYF.

DNA of the CDR3: TGCAGTGCTAGACGGACGGCAAGCTATGGCTACACCTTC. Translation gives CSARRTASYGYTF. The V call is TRBV20-1, the J call TRBJ1-2; D not certain. This CDR3 region has 13 residues. Trimming pared 2 bases from V and 4 bases from J, leaving 11 bases between. Germline CDR1 DFQATT, CDR2 SNEGSKA (reference sequence).

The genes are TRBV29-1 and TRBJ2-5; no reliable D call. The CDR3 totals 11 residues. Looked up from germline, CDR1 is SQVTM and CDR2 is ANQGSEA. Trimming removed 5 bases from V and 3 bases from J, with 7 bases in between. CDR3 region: CSVLPEETQYF. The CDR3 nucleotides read TGCAGCGTTCTTCCCGAAGAGACCCAGTACTTC.

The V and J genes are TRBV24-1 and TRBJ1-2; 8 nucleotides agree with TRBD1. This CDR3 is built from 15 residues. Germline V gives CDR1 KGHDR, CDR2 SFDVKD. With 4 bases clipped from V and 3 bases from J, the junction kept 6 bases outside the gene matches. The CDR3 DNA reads TGTGCCACCAGTGACCCAGGGGGCGCGGACTATGGCTACACCTTC. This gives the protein CATSDPGGADYGYTF.

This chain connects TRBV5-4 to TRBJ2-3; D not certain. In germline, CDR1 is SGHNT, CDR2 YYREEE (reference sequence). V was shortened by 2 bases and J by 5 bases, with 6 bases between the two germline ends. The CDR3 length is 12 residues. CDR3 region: CASSFWEDTQYF. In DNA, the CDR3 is TGTGCCAGCAGCTTCTGGGAAGATACGCAGTATTTT.

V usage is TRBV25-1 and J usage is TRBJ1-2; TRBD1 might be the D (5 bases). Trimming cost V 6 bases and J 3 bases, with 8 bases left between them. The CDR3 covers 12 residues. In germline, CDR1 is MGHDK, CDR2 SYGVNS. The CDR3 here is CASRLGDYGYTF. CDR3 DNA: TGTGCCAGCAGATTGGGGGACTATGGCTACACCTTC.

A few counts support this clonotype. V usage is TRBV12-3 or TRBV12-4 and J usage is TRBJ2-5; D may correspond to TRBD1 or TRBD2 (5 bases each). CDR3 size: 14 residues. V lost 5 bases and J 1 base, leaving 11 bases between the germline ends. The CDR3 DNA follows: TGTGCCAGCAGTCCACGGGACCGCCAAGAGACCCAGTACTTC. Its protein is CASSPRDRQETQYF.

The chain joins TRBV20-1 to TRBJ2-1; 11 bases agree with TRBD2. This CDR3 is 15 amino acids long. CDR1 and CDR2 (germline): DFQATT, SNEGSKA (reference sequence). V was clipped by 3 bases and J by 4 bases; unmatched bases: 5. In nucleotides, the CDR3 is TGCAGTGCTAGGGCACTAGCGGGGGCTTACAATGAGCAGTTCTTC. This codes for CSARALAGAYNEQFF.

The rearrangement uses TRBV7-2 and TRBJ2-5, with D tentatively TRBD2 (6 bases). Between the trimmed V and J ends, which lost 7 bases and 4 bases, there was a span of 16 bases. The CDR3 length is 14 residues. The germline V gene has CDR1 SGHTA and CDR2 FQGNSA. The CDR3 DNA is TGTGCCAGCATCCCCGCGGGGAAGGGAGAGACCCAGTACTTC. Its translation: CASIPAGKGETQYF.